This TCR beta chain was captured by sequencing in a study of cytomegalovirus exposure and HLA in healthy donors (dated by TCRdb to the late 2010s). Some background on the complete study: The roughly 670 repertoires of the first cohort and the 110 or so validation repertoires were produced on the same platform, according to a later analysis. To predict cytomegalovirus infection status, the study brought together high-throughput TCR immunosequencing, statistical association of individual TCRs with disease status, and machine learning. A separate validation cohort of some 130 different subjects was used in addition to the approximately 640-subject first cohort. The aim of the study was to test whether cataloging public T cell receptors could identify signatures of past pathogen exposure. General findings and caveats noted by the study authors: The authors suggested that the approach could potentially be extended to other disease states and immunological phenotypes. A later analysis found that TCRs clustered in the first cohort also tended to co-occur in the 120 validation repertoires, with 90% to 95% of cluster scores above 0. In both the original and validation cohorts, the classifier was reported to diagnose cytomegalovirus status with high specificity and sensitivity. A later analysis lacked HLA typing for the validation cohort, so it scored co-occurrence in that cohort across all 120 or so repertoires. A total of 150 or so TCR beta chains were listed by the study as associated with cytomegalovirus. While some public TCRs were present in many individuals, most TCR sequences turned up only very rarely across donors. In vitro tests confirmed that a few of the cytomegalovirus-associated TCR beta chains recognize cytomegalovirus antigens.

Separate from the roughly 650-subject first cohort, the validation cohort of 120 subjects was the group to which the donors belonged. A word on this clone: There is no known antigen for this receptor. The sample holds no much larger clone one base away, and base qualities are not on file.

Libraries were made using the immunoSEQ multiplex PCR assay. In the source study's methods: A statistical classification framework was built to diagnose cytomegalovirus status from the catalog of TCR beta chain sequences. Held by TCRdb, this immuneACCESS table contains in-frame sequences only and omits some clones. Under half of the omission traces to an unresolved V gene where checked; the cause of the rest is unknown. The D gene and trimming were derived from the DNA, and the V and J assignments and clone size from that table. The sample profile shows some 150,000 clones; roughly nine tenths of them were found once. Over 8.5% of the sample is in the top ten clones. V is pared back by 4 bases and J by 6 bases, with 22 bases lying between the germline termini. The CDR3 sequence holds 18 residues, the cysteine and phenylalanine included. Only the CDR3 region is kept as DNA, spanning 54 bases read in frame from base 1. According to the germline V gene (reference sequence), CDR1 reads MNHEY and CDR2 reads SMNVEV.

The rearranged chain carries TRBV27 and TRBJ1-6; the D gene is perhaps TRBD1, on 5 matching bases. Specimen: PBMCs. The source of this sequence is a woman under 30 in good health and CMV-seropositive. In nucleotides, the sequence is TGTGCCAGCAGTTCGGCAGGGTTCACCCCTAACCCTAATTCACCCCTCCACTTT. This gives the protein CASSSAGFTPNPNSPLHF.